What follows describes a single TCR beta chain. This sample was included in a study of cytomegalovirus exposure and HLA in healthy donors. Germline CDR1 and CDR2: LNHNV and YYDKDF (reference sequence). CDR3 length: 16 amino acids. The PCR contained 60 Vbeta and 13 Jbeta primers. Sequencing was performed with immunoSEQ multiplex PCR; in TCRdb, only in-frame clones are kept and a portion is missing. This table has 110,000 to 150,000 clones, around 73% appearing once. This sequence originates from a female donor in good health and CMV-seronegative. Sequences were obtained from PBMCs. The chain is built from TRBV15 and TRBJ2-5; D possibly corresponds to TRBD2 (7 bases). The DNA end lines up better with TRBJ2-7; the J call may be wrong. The CDR3 region has the DNA TGTGCCACCAGCAGAGCGGGGGGCGGTGGCTCCTACGAGCAGTACTTC. Encoded protein: CATSRAGGGGSYEQYF.